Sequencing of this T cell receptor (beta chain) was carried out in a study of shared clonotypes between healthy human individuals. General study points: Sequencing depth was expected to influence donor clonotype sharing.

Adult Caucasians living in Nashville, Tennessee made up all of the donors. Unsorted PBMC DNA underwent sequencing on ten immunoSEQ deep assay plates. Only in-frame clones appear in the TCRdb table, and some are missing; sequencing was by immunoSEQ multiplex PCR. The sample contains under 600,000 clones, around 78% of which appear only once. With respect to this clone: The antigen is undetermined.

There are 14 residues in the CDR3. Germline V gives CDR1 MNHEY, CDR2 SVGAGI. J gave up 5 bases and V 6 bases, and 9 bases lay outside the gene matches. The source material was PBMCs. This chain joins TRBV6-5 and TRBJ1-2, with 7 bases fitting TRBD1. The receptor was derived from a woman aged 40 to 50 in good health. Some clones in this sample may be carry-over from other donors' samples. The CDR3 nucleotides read TGTGCCAGCAGCAACTGGGGACAGACTTATGGCTACACCTTC. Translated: CASSNWGQTYGYTF.